This T cell receptor (beta chain) was sequenced during a study of cytomegalovirus exposure and HLA in healthy donors. Findings of the study overall: Most TCR sequences were rare, but some public TCRs occurred in many donors. In vitro, a few CMV-associated chains proved specific for CMV antigens.

Comment on this clone: Its antigen remains unidentified.

Libraries were prepared by immunoSEQ multiplex PCR; TCRdb keeps only in-frame clonotypes and omits some of them. The repertoire consists of about 220,000 clones, with about 90% occurring once and the leading ten covering around 3%. The CDR3 spans 16 residues. Germline CDR1 MDHEN, CDR2 SYDVKM. V trimming: 5 bases; J trimming: 4 bases; junction bases outside the gene matches: 14. The sample comprised PBMCs. The TCR sequence derives from a woman aged 18-30 years in good health and CMV-seronegative. The V call is TRBV28, the J call TRBJ2-7; the match to TRBD2 covers 7 bases. The CDR3 nucleotides read TGTGCCAGCAGTCCATCATGGGCGGGGGACGGGTACGAGCAGTACTTC. Protein sequence: CASSPSWAGDGYEQYF.